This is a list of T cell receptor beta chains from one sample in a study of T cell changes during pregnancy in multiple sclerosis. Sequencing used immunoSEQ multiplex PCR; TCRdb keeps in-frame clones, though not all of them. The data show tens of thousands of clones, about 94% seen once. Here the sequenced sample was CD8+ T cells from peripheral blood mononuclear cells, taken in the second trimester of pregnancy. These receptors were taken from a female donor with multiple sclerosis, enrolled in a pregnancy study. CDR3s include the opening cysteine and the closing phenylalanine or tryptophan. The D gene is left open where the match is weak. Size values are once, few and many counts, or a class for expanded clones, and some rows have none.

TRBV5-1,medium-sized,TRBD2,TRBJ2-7,CASSLPGGAHEQYF,TGCGCCAGCAGCTTGCCCGGGGGGGCCCACGAGCAGTACTTC
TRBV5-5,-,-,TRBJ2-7,CASSLPPGQVYEQYF,TGTGCCAGCAGCTTACCTCCGGGACAAGTCTACGAGCAGTACTTC
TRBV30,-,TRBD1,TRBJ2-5,CACGTGGETQYF,TGTGCCTGCGGGACAGGGGGAGAGACCCAGTACTTC
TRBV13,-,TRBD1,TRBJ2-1,CASSGSGTGGYEQFF,TGTGCCAGCAGCGGCTCCGGGACAGGGGGGTATGAGCAGTTCTTC
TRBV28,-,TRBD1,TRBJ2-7,CASTATGALYYEQYF,TGTGCCAGCACCGCGACAGGGGCCCTTTACTACGAGCAGTACTTC
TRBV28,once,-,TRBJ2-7,CASSALGQEGGEQYF,TGTGCCAGCAGTGCTCTTGGGCAGGAAGGGGGCGAGCAGTACTTC
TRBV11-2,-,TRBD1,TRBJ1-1,CASSLGQGPTEAFF,TGTGCCAGCAGCTTGGGACAGGGGCCAACTGAAGCTTTCTTT
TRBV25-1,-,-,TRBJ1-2,CASSPAGGRDGYTF,TGTGCCAGCAGTCCAGCGGGGGGCAGAGATGGCTACACCTTC
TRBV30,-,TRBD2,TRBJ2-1,CAWSQTSGIDEQFF,TGTGCCTGGAGTCAGACTAGCGGGATCGATGAGCAGTTCTTC
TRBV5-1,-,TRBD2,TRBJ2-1,CASSFVGGLAGGPGYNEQFF,TGCGCCAGCAGTTTTGTAGGGGGACTAGCGGGAGGGCCGGGGTACAATGAGCAGTTCTTC
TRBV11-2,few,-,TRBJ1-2,CASTPQQGPMGYTF,TGTGCCAGCACCCCCCAGCAGGGGCCTATGGGCTACACCTTC
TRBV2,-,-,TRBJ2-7,CASRGREKQYF,TGTGCCAGCAGGGGCCGGGAAAAGCAGTACTTC
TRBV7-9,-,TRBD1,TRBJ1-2,CASSLDRGTDNYGYTF,TGTGCCAGCAGCCTCGACAGGGGTACTGATAACTATGGCTACACCTTC
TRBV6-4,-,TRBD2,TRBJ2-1,CASSDLAGDYNEQFF,TGTGCCAGCAGTGATCTAGCGGGGGACTACAATGAGCAGTTCTTC
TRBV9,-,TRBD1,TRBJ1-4,CASSRQGGNEKLFF,TGTGCCAGCAGCCGACAGGGGGGAAATGAAAAACTGTTTTTT
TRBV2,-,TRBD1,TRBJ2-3,CASSGAGGDGTDTQYF,TGTGCCAGCAGTGGGGCAGGGGGCGATGGCACAGATACGCAGTATTTT
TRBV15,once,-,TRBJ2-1,CATSRDRLASYNEQFF,TGTGCCACCAGCAGAGATCGGCTAGCAAGCTACAATGAGCAGTTCTTC
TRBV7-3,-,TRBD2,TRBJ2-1,CASSSDPGLAGPDYNEQFF,TGTGCCAGCAGCTCGGACCCGGGACTAGCGGGACCCGACTACAATGAGCAGTTCTTC
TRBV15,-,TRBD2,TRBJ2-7,CATSRGTSPNYEQYF,TGTGCCACCAGCAGAGGGACTAGCCCAAACTACGAGCAGTACTTC
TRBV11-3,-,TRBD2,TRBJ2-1,CASSLAGGLNEQFF,TGTGCCAGCAGCTTAGCGGGAGGGCTTAATGAGCAGTTCTTC
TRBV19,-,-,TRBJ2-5,CASSLGQETQYF,TGTGCCAGTAGTCTCGGTCAAGAGACCCAGTACTTC
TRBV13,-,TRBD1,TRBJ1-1,CASSLGRGPRGF,TGTGCCAGCAGCTTGGGCAGGGGGCCCCGCGGCTTT
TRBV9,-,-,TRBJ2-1,CASSVGIGVSYNEQFF,TGTGCCAGCAGCGTAGGGATCGGGGTATCCTACAATGAGCAGTTCTTC
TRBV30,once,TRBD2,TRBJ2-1,CAWEGLAGVNEQFF,TGTGCCTGGGAGGGACTAGCGGGAGTTAATGAGCAGTTCTTC
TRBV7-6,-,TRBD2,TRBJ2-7,CASSPRTSGIGEQYF,TGTGCCAGCAGCCCCCGGACTAGCGGGATTGGCGAGCAGTACTTC
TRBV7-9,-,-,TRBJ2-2,CASSNLNGELFF,TGTGCCAGCAGCAATTTAAACGGGGAGCTGTTTTTT
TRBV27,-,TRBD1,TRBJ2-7,CARRQGRGSEQYF,TGTGCCAGAAGACAGGGGAGAGGCTCCGAGCAGTACTTC
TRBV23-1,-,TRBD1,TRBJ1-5,CASSQDREVGNQPQHF,TGCGCCAGCAGTCAAGACAGGGAAGTTGGCAATCAGCCCCAGCATTTT
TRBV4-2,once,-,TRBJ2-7,CASSQAPNSYEQYF,TGTGCCAGCAGCCAAGCCCCTAATTCCTACGAGCAGTACTTC
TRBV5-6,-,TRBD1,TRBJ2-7,CASSAGQGTYEQYF,TGTGCCAGCAGCGCCGGACAGGGTACCTACGAGCAGTACTTC
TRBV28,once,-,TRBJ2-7,CASKAGLVSEQYF,TGTGCCAGCAAAGCGGGTTTGGTCTCTGAGCAGTACTTC
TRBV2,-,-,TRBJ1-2,CASTQGRVYPYGYTF,TGTGCCAGCACTCAGGGTAGAGTTTACCCGTATGGCTACACCTTC
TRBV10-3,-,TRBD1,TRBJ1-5,CAISEGQGAKSSQPQHF,TGTGCCATCAGTGAGGGACAGGGGGCTAAATCGAGTCAGCCCCAGCATTTT
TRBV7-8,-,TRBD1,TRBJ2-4,CASSLSTGGARKNIQYF,TGTGCCAGCAGCTTATCAACAGGGGGCGCTCGAAAGAACATTCAGTACTTC
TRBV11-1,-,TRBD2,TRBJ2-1,CASTVAGGQQFF,TGTGCCAGCACGGTAGCGGGAGGGCAGCAGTTCTTC
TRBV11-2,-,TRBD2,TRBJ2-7,CASSSLAGYDSSYEQYF,TGTGCCAGCAGCTCACTAGCGGGGTACGATAGCTCCTACGAGCAGTACTTC
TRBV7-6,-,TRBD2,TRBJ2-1,CASSLGLAGVGSSYNEQFF,TGTGCCAGCAGCCTGGGACTAGCGGGAGTCGGAAGCTCCTACAATGAGCAGTTCTTC
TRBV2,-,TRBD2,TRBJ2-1,CASSESRGGLAGGLNEQFF,TGTGCCAGCAGTGAATCCCGAGGAGGGCTAGCGGGAGGACTGAATGAGCAGTTCTTC
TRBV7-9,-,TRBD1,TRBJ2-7,CASSSGDRGYEQYF,TGTGCCAGCAGCTCCGGGGACAGGGGCTACGAGCAGTACTTC
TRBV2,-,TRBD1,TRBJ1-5,CASSEGGRGQGQPQHF,TGTGCCAGCAGTGAGGGGGGGAGAGGACAGGGGCAGCCCCAGCATTTT
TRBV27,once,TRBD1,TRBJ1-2,CASSLEPLPTGSGYTF,TGTGCCAGCAGTTTAGAGCCTCTCCCGACAGGGTCTGGCTACACCTTC